What follows is one TCR beta chain and its context. Its specificity is not known. The sample is drawn from a study of PD-1 blockade in classical Hodgkin lymphoma. Study-wide results and caveats: The authors have not defined what causes the repertoire differences, possibly disease activity or prior therapy. In newly diagnosed patients, baseline TCR diversity was reportedly below that of healthy donors.

Assay used: immunoSEQ multiplex PCR; TCRdb lists only in-frame clones, some missing. Among more than 20,000 clones listed, around 94% were seen once. V was clipped by 4 bases and J by 6 bases, with 20 bases between them. The CDR3 totals 16 residues. Germline values: CDR1 SGHDT, CDR2 YYEEEE. Time point specified: newly diagnosed, previously untreated cHL patient sample. Comparison PBMCs came from previously untreated, newly diagnosed classical Hodgkin lymphoma patients. The material sequenced was peripheral blood mononuclear cells (PBMCs). This receptor was taken from a human donor with classical Hodgkin lymphoma. The chain is built from TRBV5-6 and TRBJ1-3; a weak D match, TRBD1 (6 bases). The CDR3 here is CASSPSRTGSANTIYF. In nucleotides, the CDR3 is TGTGCCAGCAGCCCCTCCCGAACAGGGAGTGCAAACACCATATATTTT.